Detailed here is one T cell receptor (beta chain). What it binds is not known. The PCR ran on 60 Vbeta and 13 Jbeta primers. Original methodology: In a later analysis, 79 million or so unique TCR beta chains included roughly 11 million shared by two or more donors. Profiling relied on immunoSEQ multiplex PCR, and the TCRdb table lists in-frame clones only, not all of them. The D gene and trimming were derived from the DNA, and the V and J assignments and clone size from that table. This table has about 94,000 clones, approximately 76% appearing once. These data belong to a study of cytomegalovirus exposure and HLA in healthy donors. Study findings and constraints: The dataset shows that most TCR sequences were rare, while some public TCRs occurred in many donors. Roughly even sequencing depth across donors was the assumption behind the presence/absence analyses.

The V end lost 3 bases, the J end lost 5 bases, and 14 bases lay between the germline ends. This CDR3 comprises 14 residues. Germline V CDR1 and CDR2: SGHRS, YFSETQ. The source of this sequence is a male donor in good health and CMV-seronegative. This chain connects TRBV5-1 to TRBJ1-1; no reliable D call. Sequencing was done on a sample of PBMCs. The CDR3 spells CASSSDFLATEAFF. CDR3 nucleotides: TGCGCCAGCAGCTCGGACTTTCTGGCTACTGAAGCTTTCTTT.